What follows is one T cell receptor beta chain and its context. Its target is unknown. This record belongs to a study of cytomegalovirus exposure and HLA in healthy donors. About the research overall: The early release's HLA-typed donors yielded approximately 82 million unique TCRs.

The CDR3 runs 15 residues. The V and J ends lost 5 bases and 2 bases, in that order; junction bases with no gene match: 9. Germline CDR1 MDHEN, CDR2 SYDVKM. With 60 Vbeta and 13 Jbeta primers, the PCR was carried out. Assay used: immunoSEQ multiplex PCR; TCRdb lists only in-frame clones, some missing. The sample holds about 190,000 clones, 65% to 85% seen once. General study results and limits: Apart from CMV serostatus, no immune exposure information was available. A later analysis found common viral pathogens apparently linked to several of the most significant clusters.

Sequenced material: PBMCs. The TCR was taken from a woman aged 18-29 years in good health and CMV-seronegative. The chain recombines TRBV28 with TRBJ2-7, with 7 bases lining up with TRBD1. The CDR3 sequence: CASSGTGARTYEQYF. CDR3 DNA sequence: TGTGCCAGCAGTGGAACAGGGGCAAGGACCTACGAGCAGTACTTC.